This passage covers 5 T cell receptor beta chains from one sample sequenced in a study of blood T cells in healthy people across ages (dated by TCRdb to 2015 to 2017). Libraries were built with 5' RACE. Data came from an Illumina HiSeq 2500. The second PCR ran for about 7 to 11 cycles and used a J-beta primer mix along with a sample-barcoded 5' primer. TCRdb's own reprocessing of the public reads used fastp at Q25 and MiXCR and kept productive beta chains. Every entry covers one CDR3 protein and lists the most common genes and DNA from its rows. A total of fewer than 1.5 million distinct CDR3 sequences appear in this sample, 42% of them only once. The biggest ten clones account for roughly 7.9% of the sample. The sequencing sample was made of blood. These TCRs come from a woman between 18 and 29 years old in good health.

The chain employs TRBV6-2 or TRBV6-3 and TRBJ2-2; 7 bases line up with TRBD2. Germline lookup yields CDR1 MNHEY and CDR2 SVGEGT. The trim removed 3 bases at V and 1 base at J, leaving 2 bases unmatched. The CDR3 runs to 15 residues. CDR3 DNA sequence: TGTGCCAGCAGTTATGCTAGCGGGAACACCGGGGAGCTGTTTTTT. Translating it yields CASSYASGNTGELFF.

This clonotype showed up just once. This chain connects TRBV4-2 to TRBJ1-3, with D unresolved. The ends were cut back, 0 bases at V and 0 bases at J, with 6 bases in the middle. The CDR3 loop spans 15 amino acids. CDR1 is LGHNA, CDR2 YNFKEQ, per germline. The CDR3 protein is CASSQDVISGNTIYF. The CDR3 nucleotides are TGTGCCAGCAGCCAAGATGTTATCTCTGGAAACACCATATATTTT.

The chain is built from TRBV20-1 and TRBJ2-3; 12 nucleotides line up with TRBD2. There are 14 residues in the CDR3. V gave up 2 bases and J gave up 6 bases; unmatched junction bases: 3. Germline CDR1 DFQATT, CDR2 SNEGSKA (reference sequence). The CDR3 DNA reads TGCAGTGCTAGACTAGCGGGGGGGTGGGATACGCAGTATTTT. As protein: CSARLAGGWDTQYF.

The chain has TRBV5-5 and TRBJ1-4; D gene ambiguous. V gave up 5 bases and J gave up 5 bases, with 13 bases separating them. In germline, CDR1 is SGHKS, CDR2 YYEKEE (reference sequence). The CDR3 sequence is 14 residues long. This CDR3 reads CASRIGRLNEKLFF. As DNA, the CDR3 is TGTGCCAGCAGGATCGGCAGGTTAAATGAAAAACTGTTTTTT.

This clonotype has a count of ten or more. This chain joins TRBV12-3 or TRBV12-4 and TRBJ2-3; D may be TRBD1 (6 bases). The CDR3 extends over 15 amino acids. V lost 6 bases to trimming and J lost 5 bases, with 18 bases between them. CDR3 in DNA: TGTGCCAGCAGAGAGGGGGTACCTTTAGGAGATACGCAGTATTTT. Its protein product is CASREGVPLGDTQYF.